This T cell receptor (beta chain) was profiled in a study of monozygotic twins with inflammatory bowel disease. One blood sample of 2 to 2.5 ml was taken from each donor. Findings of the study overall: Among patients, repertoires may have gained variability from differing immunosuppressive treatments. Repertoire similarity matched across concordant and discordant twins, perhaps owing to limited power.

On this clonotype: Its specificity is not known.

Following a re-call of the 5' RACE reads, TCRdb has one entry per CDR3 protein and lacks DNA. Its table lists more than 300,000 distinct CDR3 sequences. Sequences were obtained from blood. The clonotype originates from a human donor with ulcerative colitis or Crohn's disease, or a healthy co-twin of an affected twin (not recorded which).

CDR3 sequence: CASSILQGLSSGNTIYF. The V gene is TRBV28, the J gene TRBJ1-3; TCRdb indicates TRBD1, and absent DNA this call remains unverified. CDR1 and CDR2 (germline): MDHEN, SYDVKM. The CDR3 loop spans 17 amino acids. The whole variable domain, remainder taken from reference TRBV28 and TRBJ1-3, is DVKVTQSSRYLVKRTGEKVFLECVQDMDHENMFWYRQDPGLGLRLIYFSYDVKMKEKGDIPEGYSVSREKKERFSLILESASTNQTSMYLCASSILQGLSSGNTIYFGEGSWLTVV.